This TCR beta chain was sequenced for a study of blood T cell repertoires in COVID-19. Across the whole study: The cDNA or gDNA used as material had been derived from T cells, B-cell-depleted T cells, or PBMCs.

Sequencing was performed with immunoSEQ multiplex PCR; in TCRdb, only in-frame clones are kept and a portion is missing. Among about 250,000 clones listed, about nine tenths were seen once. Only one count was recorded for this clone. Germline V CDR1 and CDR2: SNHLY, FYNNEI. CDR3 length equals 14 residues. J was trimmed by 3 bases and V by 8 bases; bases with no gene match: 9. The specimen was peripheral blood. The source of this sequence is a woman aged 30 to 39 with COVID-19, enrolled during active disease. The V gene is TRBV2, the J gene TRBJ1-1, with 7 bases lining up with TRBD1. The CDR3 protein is CASFITGQYTEAFF. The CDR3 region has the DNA TGTGCCAGCTTTATAACGGGACAGTACACTGAAGCTTTCTTT.